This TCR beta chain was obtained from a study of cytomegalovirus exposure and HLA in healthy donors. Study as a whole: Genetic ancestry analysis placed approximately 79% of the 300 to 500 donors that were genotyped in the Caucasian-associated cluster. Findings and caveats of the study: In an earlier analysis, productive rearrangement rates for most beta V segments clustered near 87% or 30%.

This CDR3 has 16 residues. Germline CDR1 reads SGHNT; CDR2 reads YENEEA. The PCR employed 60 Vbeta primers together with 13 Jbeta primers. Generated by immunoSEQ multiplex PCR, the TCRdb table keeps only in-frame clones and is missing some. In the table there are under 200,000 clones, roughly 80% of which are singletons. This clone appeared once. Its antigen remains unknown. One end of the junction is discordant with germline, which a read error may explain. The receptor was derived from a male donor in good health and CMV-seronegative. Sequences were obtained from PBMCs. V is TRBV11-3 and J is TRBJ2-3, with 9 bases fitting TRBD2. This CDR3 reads CASSSWVAGEEDMQYF. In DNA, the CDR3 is TGTGCCAGCAGCTCCTGGGTAGCGGGAGAGGAAGATATGCAGTATTTT.